This T cell receptor (beta chain) came from a study of response to subunit inactivated influenza vaccine. Looked up from germline, CDR1 is SGHTA and CDR2 is FQGNSA. The CDR3 length is 14 residues. After removal of 2 bases from V and 4 bases from J, the junction contained 4 bases not matched to a gene. Each CDR3 protein gets one entry after TCRdb re-called the RT-PCR reads with MiXCR. The table shows about 480,000 distinct CDR3 sequences, with about 25% occurring only once. This clonotype was seen a handful of times. J is TRBJ1-2 and V is TRBV7-2; 7 bases map to TRBD1. The specimen comprised CD4+ T cells sorted from PBMCs, sampled more than 4 days after vaccination. This clonotype was sampled from a man over 45 who received an inactivated influenza vaccine. The CDR3 sequence: CASSLTGTVYGYTF. The CDR3 DNA reads as TGTGCCAGCAGCTTAACCGGGACAGTCTATGGCTACACCTTC.